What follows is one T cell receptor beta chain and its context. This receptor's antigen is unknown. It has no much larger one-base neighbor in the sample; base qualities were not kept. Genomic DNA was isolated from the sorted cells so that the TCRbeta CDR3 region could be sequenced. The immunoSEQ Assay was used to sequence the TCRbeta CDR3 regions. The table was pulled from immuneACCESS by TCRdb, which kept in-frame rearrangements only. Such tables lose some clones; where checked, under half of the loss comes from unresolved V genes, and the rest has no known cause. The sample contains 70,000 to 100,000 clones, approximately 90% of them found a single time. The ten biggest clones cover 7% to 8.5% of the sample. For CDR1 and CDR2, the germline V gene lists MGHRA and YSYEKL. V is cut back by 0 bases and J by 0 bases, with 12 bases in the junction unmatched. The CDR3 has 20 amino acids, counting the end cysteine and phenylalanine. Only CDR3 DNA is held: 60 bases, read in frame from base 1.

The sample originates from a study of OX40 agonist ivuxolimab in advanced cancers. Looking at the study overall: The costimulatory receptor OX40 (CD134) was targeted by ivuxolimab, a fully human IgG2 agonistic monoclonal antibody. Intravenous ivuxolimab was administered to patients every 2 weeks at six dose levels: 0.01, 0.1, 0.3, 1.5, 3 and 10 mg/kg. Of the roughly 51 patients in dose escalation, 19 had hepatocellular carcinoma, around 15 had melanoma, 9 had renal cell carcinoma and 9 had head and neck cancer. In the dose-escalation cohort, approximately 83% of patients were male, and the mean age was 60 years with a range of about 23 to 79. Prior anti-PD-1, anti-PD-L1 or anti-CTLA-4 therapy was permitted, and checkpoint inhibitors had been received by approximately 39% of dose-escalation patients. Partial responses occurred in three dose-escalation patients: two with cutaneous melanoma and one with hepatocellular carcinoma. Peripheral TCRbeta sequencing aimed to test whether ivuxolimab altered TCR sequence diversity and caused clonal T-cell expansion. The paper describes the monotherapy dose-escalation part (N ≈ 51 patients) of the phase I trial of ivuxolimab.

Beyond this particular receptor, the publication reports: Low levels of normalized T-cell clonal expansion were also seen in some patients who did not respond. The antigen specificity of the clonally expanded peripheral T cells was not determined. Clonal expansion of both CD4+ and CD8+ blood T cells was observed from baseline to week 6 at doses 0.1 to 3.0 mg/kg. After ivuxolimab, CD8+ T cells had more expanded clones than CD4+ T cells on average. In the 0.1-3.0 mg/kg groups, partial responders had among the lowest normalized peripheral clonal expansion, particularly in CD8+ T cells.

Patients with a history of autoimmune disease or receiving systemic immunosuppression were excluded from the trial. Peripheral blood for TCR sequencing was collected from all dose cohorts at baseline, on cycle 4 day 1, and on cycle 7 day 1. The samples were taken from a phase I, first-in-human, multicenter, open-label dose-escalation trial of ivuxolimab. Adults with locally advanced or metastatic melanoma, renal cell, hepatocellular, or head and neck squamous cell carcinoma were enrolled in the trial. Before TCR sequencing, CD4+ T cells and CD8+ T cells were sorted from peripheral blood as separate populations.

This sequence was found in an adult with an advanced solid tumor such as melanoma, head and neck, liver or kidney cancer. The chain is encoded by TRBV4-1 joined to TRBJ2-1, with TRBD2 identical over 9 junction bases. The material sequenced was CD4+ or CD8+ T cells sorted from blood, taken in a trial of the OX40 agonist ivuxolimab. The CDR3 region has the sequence CASSQDTLAGIGGSYNEQFF. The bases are TGCGCCAGCAGCCAAGATACGCTAGCGGGAATAGGGGGCTCCTACAATGAGCAGTTCTTC.